This T cell receptor beta chain was captured in a study of CD8 T cells in Susac syndrome. Study summary: Patients with Susac syndrome who were sequenced included roughly 6 with active disease and about 8 in remission.

The J segment lost 4 bases and the V segment lost 4 bases, leaving 2 bases of the junction unmatched. CDR1 and CDR2 from the germline V gene are SQVTM and ANQGSEA. The CDR3 runs to 13 residues. The RNA input was roughly 0.5 to 1 ug, and it was reverse transcribed with random hexamers. One entry per CDR3 protein results from TCRdb running MiXCR on the immunoSEQ multiplex PCR reads. The sample yields about 120,000 distinct CDR3 sequences, 96% seen once. The sequenced target, TCR beta, came from blood CD8+ and CD4+ T cells. TEMRA cells were FACS-enriched and CD8+ and CD4+ T cells negatively isolated. The V call is TRBV29-1, the J call TRBJ2-1; 9 nucleotides match TRBD2. Sequencing input: CD4+ T cells from PBMCs. The TCR originated in a human donor with Susac syndrome. CDR3 in DNA: TGCAGCGTTGGCGGGAGGGATTACAATGAGCAGTTCTTC. This codes for CSVGGRDYNEQFF.